The entry below describes one T cell receptor beta chain. This clonotype was counted only a few times. Its antigen remains undetermined. No quality values exist for individual bases; no much larger clone is one base distant. Ophthalmopathy patients had moderately to severely active disease, Clinical Activity Score of at least 3, NOSPECS grade of at least 4, and duration under 3 months. Patients with uncontrolled infections, other autoimmune diseases, pregnancy or lactation were excluded. Clinical symptoms, serum thyroxine and TRAb, thyroid ultrasound, and orbital computed tomography formed the basis for the diagnoses. PBMCs were separated from 10 ml of fresh peripheral blood using Ficoll-Paque density gradient centrifugation. Trizol reagent was used to extract total RNA, and RNA quality was then checked on an Agilent 2100 Bioanalyzer. TCR beta CDR3 regions were amplified from RNA transcripts. The first round of RT-PCR for the TCR CDR3 was performed with the HTBI primer set and the Qiagen OneStep RT-PCR kit. Libraries were constructed in a second round of multiplex PCR, after which size selection and purification were performed. Libraries were sequenced paired-end with 100 bp reads on an Illumina HiSeq2000. Per the source publication's procedure: Raw data were processed with SOAPnuke, discarding reads with adapters, uncalled bases, mean Phred below 15, or no exact constant-primer or identifier match. High-quality paired reads were merged with COPE v1.2.5, and unique nucleotide sequences were defined as clonotypes. MiTCR v1.1 was used to align the clonotypes against IMGT TRBV, TRBD and TRBJ reference segments. The analysis included only V-J combinations with a frequency above 0.0001, which together covered 99% to 99.2% of the repertoires. A TCS score was defined as the ratio between F50 (clonal expansion) and ExV (chaos), using BLOSUM62-based TCRdist between CDR3 peptides within each V-J. Welch's t-statistics and random forest reduced fewer than 550 V-J features to roughly 13, which were used in a naive Bayes classifier (R e1071). TCRdb redid the processing of the public reads, applying fastp at Q25 and MiXCR, and retained in-frame beta chains. CDR3 protein sequences are deduplicated, and each keeps its most common genes and DNA. These V and J calls originate from TCRdb's pipeline instead of the authors' own analysis. The sample contains some 530,000 distinct CDR3 sequences, 22% of them found a single time. The ten largest make up about 53% of the sample.

The sample originates from a study of T cells in Graves' hyperthyroidism and ophthalmopathy (dated by TCRdb to about 2019). The study in broad terms: Peripheral blood samples were taken at the time of initial diagnosis, prior to any treatment. The study also compared thyroid tissue and blood T-cell repertoires from roughly six Graves' hyperthyroidism patients. A discovery cohort of fewer than 110 patients, 43 with Graves' ophthalmopathy and 57 with stable Graves' hyperthyroidism, was used to find distinguishing TCR V-J signatures. The paper reports TCR Vbeta CDR3 sequencing of over 120 peripheral blood samples: over 40 ophthalmopathy, about 75 hyperthyroidism and around 17 progressor patients. The roughly 91 discovery patients were randomly divided into training and test sets at a 7:3 ratio. Once sampling was done, hyperthyroidism patients were given methimazole at a starting dose of 30 mg daily, whereas ophthalmopathy patients were given high-dose intravenous methylprednisolone. An independent validation cohort of around 20 hyperthyroidism patients and more than 15 patients who later progressed to ophthalmopathy tested prospective prediction of ophthalmopathy. What the work shows at the level of the full study, not this receptor alone: A model built on a 13 V-J signature distinguished ophthalmopathy from stable hyperthyroidism, reaching roughly 88% sensitivity and around 82% specificity in cross-validation and 80%/75% in testing. Most expanded thyroid clonotypes (frequency above 0.001) were also detected in blood, suggesting blood repertoires may reflect thyroid immune responses. Sample size was not statistically predetermined, and investigators were not blinded to group allocation. In validation, the model predicted progression to ophthalmopathy with just under 71% sensitivity and around 72% specificity, a median of approximately 6.7 months before onset.

V and J lose 0 bases and 4 bases, and a span of 9 bases separates them. From a lookup of the germline V gene, CDR1 and CDR2 are SGHRS and YFSETQ. The CDR3 runs 14 amino acids, cysteine and phenylalanine included. Of the read, only the CDR3 DNA is kept; its 42 bases are in frame from base 1. This chain is built from TRBV5-1 and TRBJ2-3; the D gene remains uncertain. This clonotype was sampled from a woman between 65 and 79 years old with Graves' ophthalmopathy. Input material: blood. The sequenced DNA: TGCGCCAGCAGCTTGGATGCCTCTGCAGATACGCAGTATTTT. It translates to CASSLDASADTQYF.